This T cell receptor beta chain was identified in a study of T cell responses to AZD1222 COVID-19 vaccine. General study results and limits: Two doses of AZD1222 preceded a rise in Spike-specific TCR breadth and depth. The study reported that nearly half of spike-specific TCRs target unmutated variant regions.

The germline V gene encodes CDR1 SGHRS and CDR2 YFSETQ. The ends were cut back, 7 bases at V and 4 bases at J, with 17 bases in the middle. CDR3 length: 14 amino acids. Of note for this clone: Its antigen is unknown.

Profiled with immunoSEQ multiplex PCR; TCRdb holds only in-frame clones, not every one. The profile shows some 110,000 clones, 88% of them singletons. This TCR was recovered from an adult in good health. Sequences were derived from peripheral blood, sampled on day 0 of AZD1222 vaccination. The chain has TRBV5-1 and TRBJ1-1, with D tentatively TRBD1 (6 bases). The CDR3 nucleotides are TGCGCCAGCCGCCTCGAAACAGGGTCCACTGAAGCTTTCTTT. As protein: CASRLETGSTEAFF.